The 19 T cell receptor beta chains presented below share a single source sample, sequenced in a study of blood T cell repertoires in COVID-19. Some clones are missing from TCRdb's copy, which holds only in-frame ones; the method was immunoSEQ multiplex PCR. The table shows some 300,000 clones, with 90% occurring only once. The sample comprised PBMCs or T cells enriched from blood (not recorded which). Receptors were obtained from a young woman who had been exposed to COVID-19.

The chain is built from TRBV18 and TRBJ1-6, with D hard to call. Germline V lookup: CDR1 KGHSH, CDR2 LQKENI. The CDR3 is made up of 15 amino acids. The ends were cut back, 3 bases at V and 8 bases at J, with 14 bases in the middle. The CDR3: CASSPTTADHSPLHF. In nucleotides, the CDR3 is TGTGCCAGCTCACCGACCACAGCGGACCATTCACCCCTCCACTTT.

This sequence joins TRBV5-1 and TRBJ1-2; tentative D call: TRBD1 (6 bases). The CDR3 totals 14 residues. V lost 0 bases, J lost 8 bases, and 14 bases lay in between. CDR1 and CDR2 (germline): SGHRS, YFSETQ. This CDR3 reads CASSLAPGVGGYTF. The CDR3 DNA is TGCGCCAGCAGCTTGGCCCCAGGGGTGGGCGGCTACACCTTC.

The chain recombines TRBV5-4 with TRBJ2-2, with 11 nucleotides matching TRBD1. CDR3 length: 15 amino acids. Germline V gene sequence: CDR1 SGHNT, CDR2 YYREEE (reference sequence). After removal of 3 bases from V and 4 bases from J, the junction contained 2 bases not matched to a gene. This chain's CDR3 is CASSWTGGSTGELFF. The CDR3 DNA is TGTGCCAGCAGCTGGACAGGGGGCTCCACCGGGGAGCTGTTTTTT.

The genes are TRBV7-6 and TRBJ1-5; TRBD1 agrees at 9 bases. The CDR3 sequence is 16 residues long. CDR1 SGHVS and CDR2 FNYEAQ come from the germline V gene. Trimming removed 0 bases from V and 1 base from J; junction bases left unmatched: 1. The CDR3 DNA reads TGTGCCAGCAGCTTAGCGACAGGGGGGAGCAATCAGCCCCAGCATTTT. This gives the protein CASSLATGGSNQPQHF.

The rearrangement uses TRBV2 and TRBJ1-5; 7 positions match TRBD1. The CDR3 extends over 13 amino acids. With 8 bases clipped from V and 5 bases from J, the junction kept 6 bases outside the gene matches. Germline CDR1 is SNHLY and CDR2 is FYNNEI. The CDR3 DNA follows: TGTGCCAGCGCGGGACAGATAGATCAGCCCCAGCATTTT. It is translated as CASAGQIDQPQHF.

The chain has TRBV6-6 and TRBJ2-5; 9 bases are shared with TRBD2. The CDR3 extends over 16 amino acids. CDR1 and CDR2 (germline): MNHNY, SVGAGI (reference sequence). Trimming cost V 0 bases and J 5 bases; bases outside gene matches: 7. The CDR3 loop is CASSYSPGLAPETQYF. CDR3 DNA sequence: TGTGCCAGCAGTTACTCCCCGGGACTAGCACCCGAGACCCAGTACTTC.

This clone has only one observation. This chain links TRBV7-9 with TRBJ1-4; no clear D gene. The germline V and J ends were trimmed by 5 bases and 2 bases, with 12 bases remaining between them. Germline V lookup: CDR1 SEHNR, CDR2 FQNEAQ (reference sequence). The CDR3 has 15 residues. DNA of the CDR3: TGTGCCAGCAGCCCCCGAAGAGCGACTAATGAAAAACTGTTTTTT. This gives the protein CASSPRRATNEKLFF. Variable domain in full (rest from reference TRBV7-9 and TRBJ1-4): DTGVSQNPRHKITKRGQNVTFRCDPISEHNRLYWYRQTLGQGPEFLTYFQNEAQLEKSRLLSDRFSAERPKGSFSTLEIQRTEQGDSAMYLCASSPRRATNEKLFFGSGTQLSVL.

The chain combines TRBV7-2 with TRBJ1-4; D might be TRBD1 (6 bases). Trimming removed 2 bases at V and 8 bases at J, with 12 bases between. The CDR3 spans 14 residues. From germline, CDR1 is SGHTA and CDR2 FQGNSA. The CDR3 loop reads CASSLRLQGEKLFF. The CDR3 DNA is TGTGCCAGCAGCTTAAGGCTGCAGGGGGAAAAACTGTTTTTT.

The chain joins TRBV21-1 to TRBJ1-2; no check of the table's D call, TRBD1, against the DNA was made. TRBV21-1 represents a pseudogene. CDR3 length: 18 amino acids. CDR3 region: CASSKVAQGDRGRDGYTF. The CDR3, as DNA: TGTGCCAGCAGCAAAGTGGCTCAGGGGGACAGGGGTCGGGACGGCTACACCTTC.

V is TRBV9 and J is TRBJ2-7, with 9 bases fitting TRBD2. The CDR3 covers 15 residues. Germline CDR1 and CDR2: SGDLS and YYNGEE. After removal of 0 bases from V and 3 bases from J, the junction contained 4 bases not matched to a gene. The CDR3 here is CASSVEAGGYYEQYF. The CDR3, as DNA: TGTGCCAGCAGCGTAGAAGCGGGGGGCTACTACGAGCAGTACTTC.

The J gene is TRBJ2-7, the V gene TRBV9; perhaps TRBD2 as D (6 bases). CDR1 and CDR2 from the germline V gene are SGDLS and YYNGEE. With 4 bases removed from V and 4 bases from J, the gap between germline ends came to 21 bases. CDR3 length: 16 amino acids. The CDR3 bases are TGTGCCAGCAGCCCGGGGGTAGCTCTAAACTCTTACGAGCAGTACTTC. Translation: CASSPGVALNSYEQYF.

Only one count was recorded for this clone. This chain uses TRBV6-5 with TRBJ1-1; D perhaps matches TRBD1 (5 bases). V gave up 2 bases and J gave up 6 bases, with 10 bases separating them. This CDR3 has 13 amino acids. CDR1 MNHEY and CDR2 SVGAGI come from the germline V gene. The CDR3 loop is CASSYPDMPEAFF. The CDR3 coding sequence is TGTGCCAGCAGTTACCCGGACATGCCTGAAGCTTTCTTT.

The gene calls are TRBV5-1 and TRBJ2-7; TRBD2 agrees at 7 bases. Germline CDR1 and CDR2: SGHRS and YFSETQ. This CDR3 is 13 amino acids long. The V and J ends lost 6 bases and 5 bases, in that order; junction bases with no gene match: 8. Written as DNA, the CDR3 is TGCGCCAGCACAGAAGCGGGGTTAAACGAGCAGTACTTC. Translating it yields CASTEAGLNEQYF.

V gene TRBV4-1 combines with J gene TRBJ2-1, with TRBD2 matching over 11 bases. In germline, CDR1 is MGHRA, CDR2 YSYEKL. CDR3 size: 16 residues. Unmatched junction bases numbered 5, after V lost 0 bases and J lost 7 bases. The CDR3 DNA reads TGCGCCAGCAGCCAAGATACCCTAGCGGGGGGTAATGAGCAGTTCTTC. It specifies CASSQDTLAGGNEQFF.

The chain combines TRBV4-2 with TRBJ2-7, with a possible D match to TRBD2 (5 bases). This CDR3 has 15 amino acids. Germline CDR1 and CDR2: LGHNA and YNFKEQ. Trimming left V 0 bases short and J 0 bases short, with 9 bases between. Written as DNA, the CDR3 is TGTGCCAGCAGCCAAGAGAAGGGAGCCTCCTACGAGCAGTACTTC. This encodes CASSQEKGASYEQYF.

This chain links TRBV29-1 with TRBJ1-3; weak D call: TRBD1 (6 bases). CDR1 SQVTM and CDR2 ANQGSEA come from the germline V gene. The CDR3 consists of 14 residues. The ends were cut back, 1 base at V and 3 bases at J, with 10 bases in the middle. The CDR3 coding sequence is TGCAGCGTTGAAGGGACAGAGCTTGGAAACACCATATATTTT. It translates to CSVEGTELGNTIYF.

The chain is built from TRBV15 and TRBJ1-3; D is perhaps TRBD1 (5 bases). CDR3 length: 15 amino acids. Between the trimmed V and J ends, which lost 3 bases and 8 bases, there was a span of 17 bases. Germline values: CDR1 LNHNV, CDR2 YYDKDF (reference sequence). CDR3 in amino acids: CATSSLLRTRDTIYF. The CDR3 region has the DNA TGTGCCACCAGCAGCCTATTGCGGACAAGGGACACCATATATTTT. Using reference TRBV15 and TRBJ1-3 for the parts outside the CDR3, the full variable domain is DAMVIQNPRYQVTQFGKPVTLSCSQTLNHNVMYWYQQKSSQAPKLLFHYYDKDFNNEADTPDNFQSRRPNTSFCFLDIRSPGLGDTAMYLCATSSLLRTRDTIYFGEGSWLTVV.

The V gene is TRBV19, the J gene TRBJ1-1; a possible D gene is TRBD1 (6 bases). The CDR3 is 16 residues long. V was pared by 4 bases and J by 4 bases, with 19 bases between. CDR1 and CDR2 (germline): LNHDA, SQIVND (reference sequence). As DNA, the CDR3 is TGTGCCAGTAGTACCTACAGGGCTCTTGGTGTCACTGAAGCTTTCTTT. Translation gives CASSTYRALGVTEAFF.

This CDR3 reads CASSRTSGGAWGETQYF. The CDR3 DNA reads as TGTGCCAGCAGCAGAACTAGCGGGGGGGCCTGGGGAGAGACCCAGTACTTC. This sequence joins TRBV3-1 (or the pseudogene TRBV3-2) and TRBJ2-5; 13 positions agree with TRBD2. CDR3 length: 17 residues. Germline V CDR1 and CDR2: LGHDT, YNNKEL (reference sequence). V lost 5 bases to trimming and J lost 4 bases; unmatched junction nucleotides: 10.